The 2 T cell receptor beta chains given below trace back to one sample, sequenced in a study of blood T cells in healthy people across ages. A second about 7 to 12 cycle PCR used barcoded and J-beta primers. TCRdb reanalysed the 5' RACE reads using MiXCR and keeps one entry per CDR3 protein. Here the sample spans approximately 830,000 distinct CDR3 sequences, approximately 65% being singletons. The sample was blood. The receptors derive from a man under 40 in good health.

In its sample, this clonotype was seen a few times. The CDR3, as DNA: TGTGCCAGCAGGGGAGGGTCAGGCTATGGCTACACCTTC. Its protein is CASRGGSGYGYTF. The chain links TRBV7-2 to TRBJ1-2; D unclear. V was clipped by 6 bases and J by 4 bases, with 12 bases between them. CDR1 is SGHTA, CDR2 FQGNSA, per germline. The CDR3 extends over 13 amino acids.

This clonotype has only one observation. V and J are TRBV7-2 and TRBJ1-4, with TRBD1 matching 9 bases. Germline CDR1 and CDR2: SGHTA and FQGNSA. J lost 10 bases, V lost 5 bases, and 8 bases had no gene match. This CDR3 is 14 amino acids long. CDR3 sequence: CASSGGTGRPKLFF. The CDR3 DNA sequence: TGTGCCAGCAGCGGTGGGACAGGGAGGCCAAAACTGTTTTTT.